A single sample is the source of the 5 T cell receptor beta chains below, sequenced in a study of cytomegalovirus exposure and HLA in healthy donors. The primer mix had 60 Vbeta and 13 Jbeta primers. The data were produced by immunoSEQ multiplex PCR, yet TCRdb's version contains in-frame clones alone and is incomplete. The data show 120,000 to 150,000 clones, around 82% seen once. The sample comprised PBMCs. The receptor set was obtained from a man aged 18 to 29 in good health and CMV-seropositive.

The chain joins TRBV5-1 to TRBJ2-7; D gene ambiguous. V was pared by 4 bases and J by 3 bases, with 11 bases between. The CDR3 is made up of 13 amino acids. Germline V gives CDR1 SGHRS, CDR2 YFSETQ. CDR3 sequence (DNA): TGCGCCAGCAGCGCGAGTCAGGACTACGAGCAGTACTTC. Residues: CASSASQDYEQYF.

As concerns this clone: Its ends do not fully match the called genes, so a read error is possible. CDR3 sequence: CASSPGLADTQYF. The CDR3 DNA reads as TGTGCTAGCAGCCCAGGACTAGCAGATACGCAGTATTTT. This chain links TRBV7-7 with TRBJ2-3; TRBD2 matches 7 bases. Germline values: CDR1 SSHAT, CDR2 FNYEAQ (reference sequence). The CDR3 loop spans 13 amino acids.

CDR3 nucleotides: TGTGCCAGTAGTTCGGGACTAGCGGGACACGAGCAGTACTTC. This encodes CASSSGLAGHEQYF. The chain carries TRBV19 and TRBJ2-7, with 13 bases identical to TRBD2. The CDR3 contains 14 residues. The V segment lost 5 bases and the J segment 5 bases; nucleotides outside the gene matches: 3. Looked up from germline, CDR1 is LNHDA and CDR2 is SQIVND (reference sequence).

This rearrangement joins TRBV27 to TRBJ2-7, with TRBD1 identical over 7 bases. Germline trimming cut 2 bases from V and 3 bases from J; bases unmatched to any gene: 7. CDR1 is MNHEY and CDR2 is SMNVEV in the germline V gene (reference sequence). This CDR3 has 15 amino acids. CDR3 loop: CASSLIPGQNYEQYF. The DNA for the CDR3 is TGTGCCAGCAGTTTAATTCCGGGACAGAACTACGAGCAGTACTTC.

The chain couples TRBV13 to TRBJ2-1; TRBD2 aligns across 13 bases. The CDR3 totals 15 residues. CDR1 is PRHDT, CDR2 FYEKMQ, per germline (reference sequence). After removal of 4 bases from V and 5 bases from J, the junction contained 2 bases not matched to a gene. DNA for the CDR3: TGTGCCAGCAGCTCGGGACTAGCGGGGCACAATGAGCAGTTCTTC. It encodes CASSSGLAGHNEQFF.